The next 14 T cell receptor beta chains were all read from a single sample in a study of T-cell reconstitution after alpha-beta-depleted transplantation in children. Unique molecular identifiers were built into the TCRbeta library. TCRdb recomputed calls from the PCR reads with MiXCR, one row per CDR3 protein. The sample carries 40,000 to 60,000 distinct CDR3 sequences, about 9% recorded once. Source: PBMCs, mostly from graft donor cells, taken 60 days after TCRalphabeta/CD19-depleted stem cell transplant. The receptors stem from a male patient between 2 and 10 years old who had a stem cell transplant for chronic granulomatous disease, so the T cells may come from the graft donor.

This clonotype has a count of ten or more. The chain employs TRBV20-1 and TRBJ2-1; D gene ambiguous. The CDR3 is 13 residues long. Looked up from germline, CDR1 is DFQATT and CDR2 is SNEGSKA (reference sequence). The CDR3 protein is CNPGELRYNEQFF. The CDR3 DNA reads TGCAATCCAGGCGAGCTGAGATACAATGAGCAGTTCTTC.

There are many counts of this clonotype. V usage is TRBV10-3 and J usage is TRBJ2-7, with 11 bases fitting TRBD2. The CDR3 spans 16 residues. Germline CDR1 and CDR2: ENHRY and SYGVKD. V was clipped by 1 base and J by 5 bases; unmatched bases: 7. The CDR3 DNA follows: TGTGCCATCAGTGAGTTGGGTAGCGGGAGGGGCGACGAGCAGTACTTC. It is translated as CAISELGSGRGDEQYF.

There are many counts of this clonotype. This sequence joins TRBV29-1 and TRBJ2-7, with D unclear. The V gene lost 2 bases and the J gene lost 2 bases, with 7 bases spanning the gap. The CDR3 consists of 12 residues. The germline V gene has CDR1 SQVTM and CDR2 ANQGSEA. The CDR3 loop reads CSVETTPYEQYF. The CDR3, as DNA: TGCAGCGTTGAAACGACCCCCTACGAGCAGTACTTC.

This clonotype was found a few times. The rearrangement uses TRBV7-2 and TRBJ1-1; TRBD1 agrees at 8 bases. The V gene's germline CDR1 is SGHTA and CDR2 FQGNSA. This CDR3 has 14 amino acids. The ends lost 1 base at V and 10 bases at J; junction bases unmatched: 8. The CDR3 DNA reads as TGTGCCAGCAGCTTAGGACAGGGGTTGTTGGGAGCTTTCTTT. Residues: CASSLGQGLLGAFF.

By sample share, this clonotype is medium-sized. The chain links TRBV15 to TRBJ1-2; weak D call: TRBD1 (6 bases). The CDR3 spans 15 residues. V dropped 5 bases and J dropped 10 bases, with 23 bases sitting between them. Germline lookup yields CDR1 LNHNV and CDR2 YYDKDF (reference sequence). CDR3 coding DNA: TGTGCCACCAGCGAACCGACAGGAGGACTACTGTACTACACCTTC. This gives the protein CATSEPTGGLLYYTF.

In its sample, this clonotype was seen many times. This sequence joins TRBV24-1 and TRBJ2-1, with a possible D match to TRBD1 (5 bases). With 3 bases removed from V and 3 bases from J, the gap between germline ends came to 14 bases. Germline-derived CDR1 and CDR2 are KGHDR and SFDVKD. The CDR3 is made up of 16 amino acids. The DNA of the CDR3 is TGTGCCACCAGTGATCCGGGTGACAGAGGCTACAATGAGCAGTTCTTC. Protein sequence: CATSDPGDRGYNEQFF.

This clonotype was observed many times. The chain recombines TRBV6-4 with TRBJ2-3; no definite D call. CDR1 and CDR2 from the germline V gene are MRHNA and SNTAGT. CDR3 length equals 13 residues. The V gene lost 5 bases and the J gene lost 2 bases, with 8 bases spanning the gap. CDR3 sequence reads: CASSQTDTDTQYF. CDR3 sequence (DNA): TGTGCCAGCAGTCAAACTGACACAGATACGCAGTATTTT.

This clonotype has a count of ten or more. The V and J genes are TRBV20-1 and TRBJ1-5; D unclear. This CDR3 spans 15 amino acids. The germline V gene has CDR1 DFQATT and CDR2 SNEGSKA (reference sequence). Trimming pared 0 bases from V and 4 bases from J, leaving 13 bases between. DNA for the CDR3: TGCAGTGCTAGAGATCCTGGTCTGGGGAATCAGCCCCAGCATTTT. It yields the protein CSARDPGLGNQPQHF.

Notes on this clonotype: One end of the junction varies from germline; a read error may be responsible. The CDR3: CASSLAGAHEQYF. CDR3 nucleotide sequence: TGTGCCAGCAGTCTAGCGGGGGCACACGAGCAGTACTTC. The chain recombines TRBV12-3 or TRBV12-4 with TRBJ2-7; TRBD2 matches at 10 bases. The CDR3 spans 13 residues.

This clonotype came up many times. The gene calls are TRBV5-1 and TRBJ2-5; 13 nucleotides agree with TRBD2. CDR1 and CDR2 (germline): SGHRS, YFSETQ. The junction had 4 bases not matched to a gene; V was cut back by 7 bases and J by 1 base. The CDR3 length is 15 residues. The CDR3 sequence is CASRLAGGPQETQYF. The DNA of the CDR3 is TGCGCCAGCCGACTAGCGGGAGGTCCCCAAGAGACCCAGTACTTC.

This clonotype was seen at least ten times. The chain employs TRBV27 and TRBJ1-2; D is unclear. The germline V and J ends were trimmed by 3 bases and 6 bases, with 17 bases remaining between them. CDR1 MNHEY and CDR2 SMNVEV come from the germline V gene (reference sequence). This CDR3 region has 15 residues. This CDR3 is CASSFSFGRINGYTF. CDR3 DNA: TGTGCCAGCAGTTTCTCTTTTGGCAGGATAAATGGCTACACCTTC.

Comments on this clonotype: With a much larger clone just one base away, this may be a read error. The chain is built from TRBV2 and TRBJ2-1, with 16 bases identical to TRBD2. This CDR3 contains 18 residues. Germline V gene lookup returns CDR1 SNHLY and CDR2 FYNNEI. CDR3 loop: CAISLPGTSGRAYNEQFF. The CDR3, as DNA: TGTGCCATCAGTCTCCCCGGGACTAGCGGGAGGGCTTACAATGAGCAGTTCTTC.

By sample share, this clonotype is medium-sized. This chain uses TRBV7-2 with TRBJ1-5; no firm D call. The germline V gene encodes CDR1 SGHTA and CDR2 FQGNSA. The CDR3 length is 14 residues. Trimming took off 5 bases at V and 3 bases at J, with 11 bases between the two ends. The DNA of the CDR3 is TGTGCCAGCAGCCCTACTTCGTACAATCAGCCCCAGCATTTT. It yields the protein CASSPTSYNQPQHF.

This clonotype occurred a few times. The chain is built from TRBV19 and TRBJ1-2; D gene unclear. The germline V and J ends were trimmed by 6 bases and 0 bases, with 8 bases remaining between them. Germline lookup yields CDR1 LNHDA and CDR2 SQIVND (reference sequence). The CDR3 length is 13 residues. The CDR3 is CASRTTANYGYTF. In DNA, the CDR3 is TGTGCCAGTAGGACCACAGCTAACTATGGCTACACCTTC.